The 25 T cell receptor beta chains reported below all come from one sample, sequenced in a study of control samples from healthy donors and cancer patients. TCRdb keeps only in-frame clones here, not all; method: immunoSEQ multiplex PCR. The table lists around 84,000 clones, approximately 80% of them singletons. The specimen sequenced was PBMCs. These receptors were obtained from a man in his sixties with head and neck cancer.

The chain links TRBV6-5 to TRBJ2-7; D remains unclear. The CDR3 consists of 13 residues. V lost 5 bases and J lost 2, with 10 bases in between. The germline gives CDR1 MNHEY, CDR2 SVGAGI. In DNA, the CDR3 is TGTGCCAGCAGTAGCGTGTGGACCTACGAGCAGTACTTC. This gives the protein CASSSVWTYEQYF.

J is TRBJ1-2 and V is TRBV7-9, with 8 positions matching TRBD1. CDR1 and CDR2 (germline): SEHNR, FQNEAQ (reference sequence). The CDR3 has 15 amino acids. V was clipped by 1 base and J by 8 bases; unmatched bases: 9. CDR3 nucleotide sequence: TGTGCCAGCAGCTTAGTCGGGACAGGTACTAGGGGCTACACCTTC. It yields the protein CASSLVGTGTRGYTF. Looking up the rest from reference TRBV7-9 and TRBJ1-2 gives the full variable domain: DTGVSQNPRHKITKRGQNVTFRCDPISEHNRLYWYRQTLGQGPEFLTYFQNEAQLEKSRLLSDRFSAERPKGSFSTLEIQRTEQGDSAMYLCASSLVGTGTRGYTFGSGTRLTVV.

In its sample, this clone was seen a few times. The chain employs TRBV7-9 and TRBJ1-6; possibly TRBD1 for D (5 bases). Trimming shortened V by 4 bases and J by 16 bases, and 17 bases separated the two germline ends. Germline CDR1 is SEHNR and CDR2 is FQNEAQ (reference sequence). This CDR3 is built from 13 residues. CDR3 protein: CASSSSGDLYLHF. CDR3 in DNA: TGTGCCAGCAGCTCTAGCGGGGACTTATATCTCCACTTT.

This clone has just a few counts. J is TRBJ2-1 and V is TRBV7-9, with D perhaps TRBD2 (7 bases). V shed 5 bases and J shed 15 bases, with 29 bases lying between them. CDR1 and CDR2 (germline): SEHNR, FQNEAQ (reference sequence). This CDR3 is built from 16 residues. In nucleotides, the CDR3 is TGTGCCAGCAGCCCGGTAGAGGCGGGAGTCGGGGGGCTCGGGTTCTTC. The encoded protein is CASSPVEAGVGGLGFF.

The CDR3: CASGRQETYEQYF. The CDR3 coding sequence is TGTGCCAGCGGACGACAGGAGACCTACGAGCAGTACTTC. The V and J genes are TRBV11-2 and TRBJ2-7; possibly TRBD1 for D (6 bases). The CDR3 runs 13 residues. The V end lost 8 bases, the J end lost 2 bases, and 13 bases lay between the germline ends. Germline V gene data show CDR1 as SGHAT and CDR2 as FQNNGV.

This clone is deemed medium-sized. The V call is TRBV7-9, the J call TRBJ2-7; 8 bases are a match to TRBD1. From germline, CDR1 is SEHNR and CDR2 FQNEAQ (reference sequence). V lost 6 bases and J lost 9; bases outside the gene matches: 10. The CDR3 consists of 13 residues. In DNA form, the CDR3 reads TGTGCCAGCAGTTTCGACAGGGGCGGTAGGCAGTACTTC. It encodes CASSFDRGGRQYF.

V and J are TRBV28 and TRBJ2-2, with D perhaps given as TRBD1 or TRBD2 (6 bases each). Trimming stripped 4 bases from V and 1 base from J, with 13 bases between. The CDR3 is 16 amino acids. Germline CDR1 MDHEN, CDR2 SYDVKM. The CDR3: CASSSTGAGNTGELFF. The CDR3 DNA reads TGTGCCAGCAGTTCCACGGGGGCTGGGAACACCGGGGAGCTGTTTTTT.

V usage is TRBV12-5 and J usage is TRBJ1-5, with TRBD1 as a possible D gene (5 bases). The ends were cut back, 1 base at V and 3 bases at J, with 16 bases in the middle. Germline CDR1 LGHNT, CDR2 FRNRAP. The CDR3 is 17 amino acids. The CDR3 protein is CASGLESGQNPNQPQHF. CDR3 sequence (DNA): TGTGCTAGTGGTTTGGAATCAGGACAAAACCCCAATCAGCCCCAGCATTTT.

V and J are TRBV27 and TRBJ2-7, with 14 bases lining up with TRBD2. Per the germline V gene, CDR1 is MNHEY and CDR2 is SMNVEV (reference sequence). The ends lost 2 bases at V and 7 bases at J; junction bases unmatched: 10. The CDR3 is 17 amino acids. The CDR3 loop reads CASSLGTSGRWAEEQYF. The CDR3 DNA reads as TGTGCCAGCAGTTTAGGGACTAGCGGGAGATGGGCGGAAGAGCAGTACTTC.

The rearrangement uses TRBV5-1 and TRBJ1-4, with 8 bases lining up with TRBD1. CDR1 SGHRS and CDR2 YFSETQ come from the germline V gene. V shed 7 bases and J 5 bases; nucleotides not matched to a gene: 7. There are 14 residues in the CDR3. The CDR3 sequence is CASSHGTGNEKLFF. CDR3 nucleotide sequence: TGCGCCAGCTCCCACGGGACAGGCAATGAAAAACTGTTTTTT.

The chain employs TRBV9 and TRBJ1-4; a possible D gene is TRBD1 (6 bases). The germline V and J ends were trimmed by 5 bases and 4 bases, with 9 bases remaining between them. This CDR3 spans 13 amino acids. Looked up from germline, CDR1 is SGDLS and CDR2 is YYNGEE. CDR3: CASRAGVNEKLFF. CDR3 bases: TGTGCCAGCAGAGCAGGGGTTAATGAAAAACTGTTTTTT.

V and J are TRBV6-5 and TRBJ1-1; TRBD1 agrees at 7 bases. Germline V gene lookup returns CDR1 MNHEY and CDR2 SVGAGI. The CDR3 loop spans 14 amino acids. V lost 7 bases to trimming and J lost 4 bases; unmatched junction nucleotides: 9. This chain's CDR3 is CASTRDREGTEAFF. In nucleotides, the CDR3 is TGTGCCAGCACTAGAGACAGGGAGGGCACTGAAGCTTTCTTT.

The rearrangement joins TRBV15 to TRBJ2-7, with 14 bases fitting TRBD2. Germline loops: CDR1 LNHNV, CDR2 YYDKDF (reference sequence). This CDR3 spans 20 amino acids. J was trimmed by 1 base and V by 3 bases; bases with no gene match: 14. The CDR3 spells CATSRLRGTSGRVGSYEQYF. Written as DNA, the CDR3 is TGTGCCACCAGCAGGCTCCGTGGGACTAGCGGGAGAGTGGGATCCTACGAGCAGTACTTC.

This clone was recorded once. The CDR3: CASRSTGYEQYF. CDR3 in DNA: TGTGCCAGCAGATCCACGGGGTACGAGCAGTACTTC. The V call is TRBV28, the J call TRBJ2-7; D is possibly TRBD2 (5 bases). V lost 6 bases and J 4 bases, leaving 10 bases between the germline ends. This CDR3 contains 12 residues. The V gene's germline CDR1 is MDHEN and CDR2 SYDVKM.

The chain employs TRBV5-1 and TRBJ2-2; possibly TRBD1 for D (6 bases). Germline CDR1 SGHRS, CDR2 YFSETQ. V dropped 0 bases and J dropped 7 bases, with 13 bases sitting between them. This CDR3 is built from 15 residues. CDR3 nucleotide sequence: TGCGCCAGCAGCTTGGCCTCAGGGGAGCACGGGGAGCTGTTTTTT. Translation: CASSLASGEHGELFF.

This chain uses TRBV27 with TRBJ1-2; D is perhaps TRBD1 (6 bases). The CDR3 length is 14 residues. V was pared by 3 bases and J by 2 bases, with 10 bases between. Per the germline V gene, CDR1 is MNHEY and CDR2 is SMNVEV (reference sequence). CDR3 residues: CASSLAGANYGYTF. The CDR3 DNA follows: TGTGCCAGCAGTTTGGCAGGGGCCAACTATGGCTACACCTTC.

The CDR3 DNA reads as TGTGCCAGTAGTGACTTCGGGGCAGGGGCAGCAGATACGCAGTATTTT. Amino acids: CASSDFGAGAADTQYF. This rearrangement joins TRBV19 to TRBJ2-3; the D gene is possibly TRBD1 (6 bases). The V end was cut by 5 bases, the J end by 4 bases, with 19 bases between. The CDR3 runs 16 residues. Germline assignment: CDR1 LNHDA and CDR2 SQIVND (reference sequence).

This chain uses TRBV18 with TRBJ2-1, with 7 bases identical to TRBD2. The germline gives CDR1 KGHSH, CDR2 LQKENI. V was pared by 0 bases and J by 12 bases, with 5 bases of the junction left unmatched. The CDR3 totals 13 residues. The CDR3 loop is CASSPPGGGGQFF. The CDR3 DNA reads TGTGCCAGCTCACCACCTGGCGGGGGAGGGCAGTTCTTC.

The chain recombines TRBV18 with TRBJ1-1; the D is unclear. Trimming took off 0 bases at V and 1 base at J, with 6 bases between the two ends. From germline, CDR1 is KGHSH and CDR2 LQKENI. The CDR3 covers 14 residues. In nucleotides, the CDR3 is TGTGCCAGCTCACCACCGCGGGAGAACACTGAAGCTTTCTTT. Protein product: CASSPPRENTEAFF.

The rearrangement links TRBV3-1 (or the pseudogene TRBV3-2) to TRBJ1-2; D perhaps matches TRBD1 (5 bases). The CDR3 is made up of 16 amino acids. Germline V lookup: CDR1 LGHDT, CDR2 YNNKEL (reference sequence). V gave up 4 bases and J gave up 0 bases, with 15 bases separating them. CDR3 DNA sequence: TGTGCCAGCAGCCCTAGGCGGGGGATCACTAACTATGGCTACACCTTC. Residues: CASSPRRGITNYGYTF.

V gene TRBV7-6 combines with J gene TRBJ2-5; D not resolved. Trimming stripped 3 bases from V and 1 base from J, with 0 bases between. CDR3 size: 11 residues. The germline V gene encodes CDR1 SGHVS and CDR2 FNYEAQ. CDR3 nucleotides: TGTGCCAGCAGCTTCCAAGAGACCCAGTACTTC. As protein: CASSFQETQYF.

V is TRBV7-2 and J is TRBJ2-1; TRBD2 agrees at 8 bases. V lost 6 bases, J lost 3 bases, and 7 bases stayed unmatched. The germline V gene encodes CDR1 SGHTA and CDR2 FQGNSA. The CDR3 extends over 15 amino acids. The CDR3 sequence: CASSPPGGRYNEQFF. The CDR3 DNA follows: TGTGCCAGCAGTCCCCCGGGAGGGCGCTACAATGAGCAGTTCTTC.

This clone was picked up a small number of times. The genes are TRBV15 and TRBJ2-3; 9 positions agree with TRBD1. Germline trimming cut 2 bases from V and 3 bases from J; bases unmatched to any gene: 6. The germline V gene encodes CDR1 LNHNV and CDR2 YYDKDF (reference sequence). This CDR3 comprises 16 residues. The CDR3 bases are TGTGCCACCAGCAGAAACAGGGGGCTGCTAACAGATACGCAGTATTTT. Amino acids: CATSRNRGLLTDTQYF.

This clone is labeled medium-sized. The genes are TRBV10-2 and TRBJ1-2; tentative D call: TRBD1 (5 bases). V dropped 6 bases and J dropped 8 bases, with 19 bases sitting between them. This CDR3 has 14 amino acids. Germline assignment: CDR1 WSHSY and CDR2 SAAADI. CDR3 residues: CASRPGRRVRGYTF. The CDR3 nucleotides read TGCGCCAGCAGACCGGGGCGGCGGGTGCGGGGCTACACCTTC.

The CDR3 region is CASSFAGAPQYF. The CDR3 DNA is TGTGCCAGCAGTTTCGCAGGGGCCCCGCAGTACTTC. The chain has TRBV12-3 or TRBV12-4 and TRBJ2-7, with a possible D match to TRBD1 (6 bases). Trimming removed 3 bases at V and 9 bases at J, with 12 bases between. The CDR3 covers 12 residues.